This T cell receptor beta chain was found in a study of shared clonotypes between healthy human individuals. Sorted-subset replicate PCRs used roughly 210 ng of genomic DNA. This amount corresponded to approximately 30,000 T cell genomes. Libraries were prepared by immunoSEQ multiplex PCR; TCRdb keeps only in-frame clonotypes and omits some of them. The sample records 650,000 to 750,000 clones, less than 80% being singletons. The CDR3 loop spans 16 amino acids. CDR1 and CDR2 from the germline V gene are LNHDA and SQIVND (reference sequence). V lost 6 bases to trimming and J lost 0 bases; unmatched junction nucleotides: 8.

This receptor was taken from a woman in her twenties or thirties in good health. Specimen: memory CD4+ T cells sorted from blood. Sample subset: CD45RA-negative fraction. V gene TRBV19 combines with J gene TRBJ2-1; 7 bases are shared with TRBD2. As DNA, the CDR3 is TGTGCCAGTAGAGGAGGGAGGGCGAGCTCCTACAATGAGCAGTTCTTC. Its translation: CASRGGRASSYNEQFF. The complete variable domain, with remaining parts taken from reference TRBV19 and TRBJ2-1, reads DGGITQSPKYLFRKEGQNVTLSCEQNLNHDAMYWYRQDPGQGLRLIYYSQIVNDFQKGDIAEGYSVSREKKESFPLTVTSAQKNPTAFYLCASRGGRASSYNEQFFGPGTRLTVL.